The 8 T cell receptor beta chains presented below share a single source sample, sequenced in a study of cytomegalovirus exposure and HLA in healthy donors (dated by TCRdb to 2017 to 2019). Receptor amplification or capture employed the immunoSEQ multiplex PCR assay. In TCRdb, the immuneACCESS table is reduced to in-frame sequences with V and J assigned. These tables do not hold every clone; where another copy was compared, an unresolved V gene accounts for under half, and the others remain unexplained. The sample includes nearly 200,000 clones, with roughly 82% observed a single time. The ten most abundant clones make up roughly an eighth of the sample. The material sequenced was PBMCs. The origin of the receptors is a woman in her 30s in good health and CMV-seropositive.

This clone appeared a single time. The sample contains more than one DNA sequence encoding this CDR3. This chain joins TRBV5-1 and TRBJ2-1; TRBD2 matches 7 bases. Looked up from germline, CDR1 is SGHRS and CDR2 is YFSETQ. The V segment lost 0 bases and the J segment 1 base; nucleotides outside the gene matches: 4. The CDR3 has 16 residues. In nucleotides, the CDR3 is TGCGCCAGCAGCTTGGGGGGCGGGAGTTCCTACAATGAGCAGTTCTTC. Residues: CASSLGGGSSYNEQFF.

This chain connects TRBV6-4 to TRBJ2-1, with TRBD1 matching 9 bases. The CDR3 sequence is 17 residues long. Per the germline V gene, CDR1 is MRHNA and CDR2 is SNTAGT. The J segment lost 7 bases and the V segment lost 4 bases, leaving 14 bases of the junction unmatched. The CDR3 here is CASSVSDGTGMTNEQFF. CDR3 bases: TGTGCCAGCAGTGTCTCCGACGGGACAGGGATGACTAATGAGCAGTTCTTC.

The V gene is TRBV6-5, the J gene TRBJ1-2; 9 positions match TRBD1. The CDR3 sequence is 13 residues long. Trimming cost V 7 bases and J 7 bases; bases outside gene matches: 7. Germline CDR1 is MNHEY and CDR2 is SVGAGI. CDR3 sequence: CASTVGQGLGYTF. For the CDR3, the DNA is TGTGCCAGCACCGTCGGACAGGGGCTTGGCTACACCTTC.

The chain uses TRBV4-1 and TRBJ2-7; 8 bases match TRBD2. Germline loops: CDR1 MGHRA, CDR2 YSYEKL. The CDR3 runs 19 residues. With V trimmed by 3 bases and J by 0 bases, 16 bases remained unmatched. The CDR3 region has the DNA TGCGCCAGCAGCCAGTATGCCCGCGGGCTAGCGGGCGACTCCTACGAGCAGTACTTC. This encodes CASSQYARGLAGDSYEQYF.

This clone was picked up a small number of times. This rearrangement joins TRBV11-2 to TRBJ1-5; D call uncertain. The CDR3 is made up of 13 amino acids. The V gene's germline CDR1 is SGHAT and CDR2 FQNNGV. Trimming removed 1 base at V and 4 bases at J, with 5 bases between. Written as DNA, the CDR3 is TGTGCCAGCAGCTTAGTCCAGAATCAGCCCCAGCATTTT. Protein: CASSLVQNQPQHF.

V is TRBV30 and J is TRBJ2-5, with D perhaps TRBD2 (5 bases). Deletions cut 1 base from V and 2 bases from J, with 8 bases between. Germline assignment: CDR1 GTSNPN and CDR2 SVGIG (reference sequence). The CDR3 length is 13 residues. The CDR3: CAWSGRAQETQYF. CDR3 sequence (DNA): TGTGCCTGGAGTGGGCGGGCTCAAGAGACCCAGTACTTC. Together with reference TRBV30 and TRBJ2-5, the CDR3 gives the full variable domain: SQTIHQWPATLVQPVGSPLSLECTVEGTSNPNLYWYRQAAGRGLQLLFYSVGIGQISSEVPQNLSASRPQDRQFILSSKKLLLSDSGFYLCAWSGRAQETQYFGPGTRLLVL.

The V and J genes are TRBV5-1 and TRBJ2-7; D uncertain. V dropped 0 bases and J dropped 2 bases, with 15 bases sitting between them. Germline CDR1 SGHRS, CDR2 YFSETQ. The CDR3 consists of 16 residues. CDR3 protein: CASSLAKFEATYEQYF. CDR3 DNA: TGCGCCAGCAGCTTGGCTAAGTTTGAAGCTACCTACGAGCAGTACTTC.

V is TRBV2 and J is TRBJ1-1, with D maybe TRBD1 (5 bases). There are 12 residues in the CDR3. V lost 4 bases, J lost 7 bases, and 10 bases lay in between. CDR1 is SNHLY and CDR2 is FYNNEI in the germline V gene. The CDR3 DNA reads as TGTGCCAGCAGTGGACAGACGTATGAAGCTTTCTTT. This encodes CASSGQTYEAFF.